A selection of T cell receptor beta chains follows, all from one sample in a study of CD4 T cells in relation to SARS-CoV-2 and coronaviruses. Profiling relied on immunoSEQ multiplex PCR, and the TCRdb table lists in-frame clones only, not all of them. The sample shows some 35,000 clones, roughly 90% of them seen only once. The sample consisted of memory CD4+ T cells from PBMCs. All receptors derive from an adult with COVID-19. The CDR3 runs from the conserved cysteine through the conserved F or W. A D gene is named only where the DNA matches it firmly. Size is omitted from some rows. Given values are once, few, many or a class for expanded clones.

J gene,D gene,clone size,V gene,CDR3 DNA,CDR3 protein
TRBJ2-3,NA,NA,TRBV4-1,TGCGCCAGCAGCCAAGAGTCCGGGGCCCGAACAGATACGCAGTATTTT,CASSQESGARTDTQYF
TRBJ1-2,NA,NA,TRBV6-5,TGTGCCAGCAGTTACTCGAAGGGCAGGTCTAACTATGGCTACACCTTC,CASSYSKGRSNYGYTF
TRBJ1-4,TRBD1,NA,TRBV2,TGTGCCAGCATCACGGACAGGGCCGGTAATGAAAAACTGTTTTTT,CASITDRAGNEKLFF
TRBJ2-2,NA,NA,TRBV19,TGTGCCAGTAGCTCGGGACGGAACACCGGGGAGCTGTTTTTT,CASSSGRNTGELFF
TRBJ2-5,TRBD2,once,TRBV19,TGTGCCAGTAGTCCCCGTAGCATAGCGGGGGGGCGAGAGACCCAGTACTTC,CASSPRSIAGGRETQYF
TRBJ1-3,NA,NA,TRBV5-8,TGTGCCAGCAGCTTACAGGACTCTGGAAACACCATATATTTT,CASSLQDSGNTIYF
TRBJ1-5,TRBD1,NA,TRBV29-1,TGCAGCGTTGGGGATCAGGGGGCAGGGCAGCCCCAGCATTTT,CSVGDQGAGQPQHF
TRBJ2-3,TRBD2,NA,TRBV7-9,TGTGCCAGCAGCTTACTGGCGGGGGGCGGGTATACAGATACGCAGTATTTT,CASSLLAGGGYTDTQYF
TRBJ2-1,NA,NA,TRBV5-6,TGTGCCAGCAGCTGGACCGGGCGGTCAGGCAATGAGCAGTTCTTC,CASSWTGRSGNEQFF
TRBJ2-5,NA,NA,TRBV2,TGTGCCAGCAGTGTAACAGGGTCGGGGGAGACCCAGTACTTC,CASSVTGSGETQYF
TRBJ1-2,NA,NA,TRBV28,TGTGCCAGCAGTGTTCTAGGATCCTACGGCTACACCTTC,CASSVLGSYGYTF
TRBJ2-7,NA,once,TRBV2,TGTGCCAGCTCGGAACCCGGGGTTAACTACGAGCAGTACTTC,CASSEPGVNYEQYF
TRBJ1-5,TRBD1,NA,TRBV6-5,TGTGCCAGCAGAGCGGACAGGGGTACCCAGCCCCAGCATTTT,CASRADRGTQPQHF
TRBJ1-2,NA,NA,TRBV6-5,TGTGCAACCCTGCCACGGGCAGATATCTATGGCTACACCTTC,CATLPRADIYGYTF
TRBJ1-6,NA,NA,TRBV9,TGTGCCAGCAGCGTCGAAGGGTATTCACCCCTCCACTTT,CASSVEGYSPLHF
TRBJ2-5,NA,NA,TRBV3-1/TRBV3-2,TGTGCCAGCAGCCGAACTCTAGCGCCGGCGGAGGAGACCCAGTACTTC,CASSRTLAPAEETQYF
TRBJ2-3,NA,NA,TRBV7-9,TGTGCCAGCAGCCTCCTCGGGGATACGCAGTATTTT,CASSLLGDTQYF
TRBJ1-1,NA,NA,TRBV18,TGTGCCAGCTCACCACCTTCAGTTATGGGCCGAGCTTTCTTT,CASSPPSVMGRAFF
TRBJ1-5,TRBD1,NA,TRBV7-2,TGTGCCAGCAGCTTAGAGAGTCAGGGGGGTAATCAGCCCCAGCATTTT,CASSLESQGGNQPQHF
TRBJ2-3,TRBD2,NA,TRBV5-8,TGTGCCAGCAGCTTGGTTGTTAGCGGGGGAACAGATACGCAGTATTTT,CASSLVVSGGTDTQYF
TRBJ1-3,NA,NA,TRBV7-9,TGTGCCAGCAGCTTAGGGGGGCTCTCTGGAAACACCATATATTTT,CASSLGGLSGNTIYF
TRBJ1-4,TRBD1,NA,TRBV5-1,TGCGCCAGCAGCATAGGGACAGTAGCTAATGAAAAACTGTTTTTT,CASSIGTVANEKLFF
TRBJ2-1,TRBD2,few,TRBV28,TGTGCCAGCAGTCCTAGCGGGGGTTACAATGAGCAGTTCTTC,CASSPSGGYNEQFF
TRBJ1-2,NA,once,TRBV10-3,TGTGCCATCAATGAAAACCAGGGGCTGGTCTATGGCTACACCTTC,CAINENQGLVYGYTF
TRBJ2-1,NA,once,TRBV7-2,TGTGCCAGCAGCTTATCTCGGGGTCTTTCGTCCTACAATGAGCAGTTCTTC,CASSLSRGLSSYNEQFF
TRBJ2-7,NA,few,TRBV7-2,TGTGCCAGCAGTTCTACAGGAGGTTACGAGCAGTACTTC,CASSSTGGYEQYF
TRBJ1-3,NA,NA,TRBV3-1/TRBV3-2,TGTGCCAGCAGCCACAGCGCGTCTGGAAACACCATATATTTT,CASSHSASGNTIYF
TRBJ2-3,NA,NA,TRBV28,TGTGCCAGCGGCGGCAGGACTAGCACAGATACGCAGTATTTT,CASGGRTSTDTQYF
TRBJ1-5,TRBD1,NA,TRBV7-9,TGTGCCAGCAGCTTATCGGGACAGGGGTATCAGCCCCAGCATTTT,CASSLSGQGYQPQHF
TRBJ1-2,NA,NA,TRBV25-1,TGTGCCGAGTCGGGGCCAAGATTGGGGGGCTACACCTTC,CAESGPRLGGYTF
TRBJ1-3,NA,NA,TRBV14,TGTGCCAGCAGCCAAGAACCCCGGACAAGCCGGAACTCCTTAATCTCTGGAAACACCATATATTTT,CASSQEPRTSRNSLISGNTIYF
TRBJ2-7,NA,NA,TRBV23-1,TGCGCCAGCAGGGGAAAGGGGGGTTCCTACGAGCAGTACTTC,CASRGKGGSYEQYF
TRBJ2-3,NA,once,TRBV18,TGTGCCAGCTCACCCCGGGGGAGCACAGATACGCAGTATTTT,CASSPRGSTDTQYF
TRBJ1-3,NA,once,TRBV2,TGTGCCAGCATATACGGGAGCTCTGGAAACACCATATATTTT,CASIYGSSGNTIYF
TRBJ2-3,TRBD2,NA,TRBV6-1,TGTGCCAGCAGTGAAGTGACTAGCGGGGGCCGCGATACGCAGTATTTT,CASSEVTSGGRDTQYF
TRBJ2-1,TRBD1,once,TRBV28,TGTGCCAGCAGTATAGGGGGCGGCTCCTACAATGAGCAGTTCTTC,CASSIGGGSYNEQFF
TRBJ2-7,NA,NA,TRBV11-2,TGTGCCAGCAGCAGAGCGGACAGCTCCTACGAGCAGTACTTC,CASSRADSSYEQYF